The 2 T cell receptor beta chains below come from one sample, sequenced in a study of blood T cells in healthy people across ages. A sample-barcoded 5' primer and a J-beta primer mix were used in a second PCR of roughly 6 to 11 cycles. TCRdb reanalysed the 5' RACE reads using MiXCR and keeps one entry per CDR3 protein. The sample records 790,000 or so distinct CDR3 sequences, more than 35% being singletons. Sequencing used blood. These receptors originate from an elderly man in good health.

This clonotype was recorded a few times. The chain employs TRBV6-5 and TRBJ2-3; D remains ambiguous. The CDR3 has 15 amino acids. Germline V CDR1 and CDR2: MNHEY, SVGAGI. The V end lost 0 bases, the J end lost 2 bases, and 9 bases lay between the germline ends. Written as DNA, the CDR3 is TGTGCCAGCAGTTACTCGGGAAACCCCACAGATACGCAGTATTTT. Amino acids: CASSYSGNPTDTQYF.

The sample holds many counts of this clonotype. The chain joins TRBV27 to TRBJ2-1, with TRBD2 matching over 8 bases. In germline, CDR1 is MNHEY, CDR2 SMNVEV (reference sequence). V shed 3 bases and J 15 bases; nucleotides not matched to a gene: 10. The length of the CDR3 is 13 residues. This CDR3 reads CASSLISGTWVFF. The CDR3 DNA reads as TGTGCCAGCAGTTTGATTAGCGGGACCTGGGTGTTCTTC.